This TCR beta chain was observed in a study of Ad26.COV2.S vaccination and SARS-CoV-2 variants. Study summary: The study gave Ad26.COV2.S intramuscularly, once or twice 56 days apart. The study, taken as a whole, reports: Vaccinees showed greater spike-specific TCR breadth than placebo recipients.

Per germline, CDR1 SGHTA and CDR2 FQGNSA. The CDR3 length is 15 residues. V was pared by 6 bases and J by 2 bases, with 4 bases of the junction left unmatched. In regard to this clone: Its antigen is as yet unknown.

As for treatment: around 19 received Ad26.COV2.S at low or high dose, single or two shots; 5 received placebo; per-sample allocation not given. Day 63 after the first vaccine or placebo injection was the time point for sampling. An adult donor aged 18-55 years was enrolled in Boston. Method: immunoSEQ multiplex PCR; TCRdb's copy keeps in-frame clones and lacks some. This table holds approximately 410,000 clones, 92% found once. The sequence derives from a person between 18 and 65 years old who received the Ad26.COV2.S COVID-19 vaccine or a placebo. V usage is TRBV7-2 and J usage is TRBJ2-3; 11 bases map to TRBD2. The sequences come from peripheral blood, collected in a trial of Ad26.COV2.S vaccine versus placebo. This CDR3 reads CASRRLAGLTDTQYF. The CDR3, as DNA: TGTGCCAGCAGACGACTAGCGGGGCTCACAGATACGCAGTATTTT.